These T cell receptor beta chains were read from a single sample in a study of blood T cell repertoires in COVID-19. Here immunoSEQ multiplex PCR was the method, and the copy in TCRdb shows in-frame clones only, minus some. The sample lists a few hundred thousand clones; around 90% were seen once. Material: peripheral blood. The source of these receptors is a man aged 18 to 30 with active or convalescent COVID-19. CDR3s include the opening cysteine and the closing phenylalanine or tryptophan. A D gene is named only where the DNA matches it firmly. Size is stated for part of the rows, as once, few or many counts, or as a class when the clone is expanded.

d_gene: .
v_gene: TRBV4-1
abundance: .
j_gene: TRBJ2-2
CDR3aa: CASSHPSTTAARAGELFF
CDR3nt: TGCGCCAGCAGCCACCCGAGTACTACGGCGGCGAGGGCCGGGGAGCTGTTTTTT

d_gene: .
v_gene: TRBV5-5
abundance: .
j_gene: TRBJ1-2
CDR3aa: CASSRPEGPVNGYTF
CDR3nt: TGTGCCAGCAGCCGGCCGGAGGGACCTGTAAATGGCTACACCTTC

d_gene: .
v_gene: TRBV4-1
abundance: .
j_gene: TRBJ1-5
CDR3aa: CASSQDQGRGFGQPQHF
CDR3nt: TGCGCCAGCAGCCAAGATCAGGGCAGGGGATTCGGTCAGCCCCAGCATTTT

d_gene: TRBD1
v_gene: TRBV12-3/TRBV12-4
abundance: few
j_gene: TRBJ1-1
CDR3aa: CASSTRTGVEAFF
CDR3nt: TGTGCCAGCAGTACACGGACAGGGGTTGAAGCTTTCTTT

d_gene: .
v_gene: TRBV6-5
abundance: .
j_gene: TRBJ2-5
CDR3aa: CASSTFRGLQETQYF
CDR3nt: TGTGCCAGCAGCACATTTCGGGGGTTGCAGGAGACCCAGTACTTC

d_gene: .
v_gene: TRBV7-6
abundance: .
j_gene: TRBJ2-3
CDR3aa: CASSLGAGAHTDTQYF
CDR3nt: TGTGCCAGCAGCTTAGGGGCGGGGGCTCACACAGATACGCAGTATTTT

d_gene: .
v_gene: TRBV7-2
abundance: .
j_gene: TRBJ1-1
CDR3aa: CASRRDGRNTEAFF
CDR3nt: TGTGCCAGCAGGCGGGACGGGAGGAACACTGAAGCTTTCTTT

d_gene: TRBD1
v_gene: TRBV11-2
abundance: .
j_gene: TRBJ1-6
CDR3aa: CASSSTGGWSPLHF
CDR3nt: TGTGCCAGCAGCTCTACAGGGGGCTGGTCACCCCTCCACTTT

d_gene: .
v_gene: TRBV11-2
abundance: .
j_gene: TRBJ2-3
CDR3aa: CASSFHPEGSTDTQYF
CDR3nt: TGTGCCAGCAGCTTTCATCCTGAGGGTAGCACAGATACGCAGTATTTT

d_gene: .
v_gene: TRBV20-1
abundance: .
j_gene: TRBJ2-1
CDR3aa: CSASQDTYNEQFF
CDR3nt: TGCAGTGCTAGTCAGGACACCTACAATGAGCAGTTCTTC

d_gene: .
v_gene: TRBV11-2
abundance: .
j_gene: TRBJ2-2
CDR3aa: CASSLAGVNTGELFF
CDR3nt: TGTGCCAGCAGCTTAGCGGGAGTAAACACCGGGGAGCTGTTTTTT

d_gene: .
v_gene: TRBV6-2/TRBV6-3
abundance: .
j_gene: TRBJ2-1
CDR3aa: CASSQEAAYNEQFF
CDR3nt: TGTGCCAGCAGTCAGGAGGCGGCCTACAATGAGCAGTTCTTC

d_gene: TRBD2
v_gene: TRBV19
abundance: .
j_gene: TRBJ2-1
CDR3aa: CASSTREAQGEQFF
CDR3nt: TGTGCCAGTAGTACGCGGGAGGCCCAGGGTGAGCAGTTCTTC

d_gene: TRBD2
v_gene: TRBV2
abundance: .
j_gene: TRBJ2-4
CDR3aa: CASLLAGSDIQYF
CDR3nt: TGTGCCAGCCTTCTAGCGGGGTCCGACATTCAGTACTTC

d_gene: TRBD1
v_gene: TRBV2
abundance: .
j_gene: TRBJ1-6
CDR3aa: CASSEARGHSYNSPLHF
CDR3nt: TGTGCCAGCAGTGAAGCGAGGGGGCACTCCTATAATTCACCCCTCCACTTT

d_gene: .
v_gene: TRBV3-1/TRBV3-2
abundance: .
j_gene: TRBJ2-1
CDR3aa: CASSPLPGVKGNEQFF
CDR3nt: TGTGCCAGCAGCCCTCTTCCGGGAGTAAAGGGGAATGAGCAGTTCTTC

d_gene: TRBD2
v_gene: TRBV12-3/TRBV12-4
abundance: .
j_gene: TRBJ2-1
CDR3aa: CASSLRDYYEQFF
CDR3nt: TGTGCCAGCAGTCTAAGGGACTACTATGAGCAGTTCTTC

d_gene: TRBD2
v_gene: TRBV19
abundance: .
j_gene: TRBJ2-3
CDR3aa: CASSLGLAGGGNTDTQYF
CDR3nt: TGTGCCAGTAGCCTCGGACTAGCGGGGGGGGGCAACACAGATACGCAGTATTTT

d_gene: .
v_gene: TRBV27
abundance: .
j_gene: TRBJ1-3
CDR3aa: CASSDRQHGNTIYF
CDR3nt: TGTGCCAGCAGCGACAGACAGCATGGAAACACCATATATTTT

d_gene: .
v_gene: TRBV2
abundance: .
j_gene: TRBJ1-5
CDR3aa: CASSEWRQGVGSNQPQHF
CDR3nt: TGTGCCAGCAGTGAATGGCGGCAGGGTGTAGGAAGCAATCAGCCCCAGCATTTT

d_gene: .
v_gene: TRBV7-2
abundance: once
j_gene: TRBJ2-5
CDR3aa: CASSSVSEKETQYF
CDR3nt: TGTGCCAGCAGCTCCGTGAGTGAGAAAGAGACCCAGTACTTC

d_gene: TRBD2
v_gene: TRBV6-2/TRBV6-3
abundance: .
j_gene: TRBJ2-7
CDR3aa: CASSYGTSVTDEQYF
CDR3nt: TGTGCCAGCAGTTACGGGACTAGCGTTACCGACGAGCAGTACTTC

d_gene: TRBD1
v_gene: TRBV5-1
abundance: few
j_gene: TRBJ1-1
CDR3aa: CASSMRTGESTEAFF
CDR3nt: TGCGCCAGCAGCATGAGGACAGGAGAATCCACTGAAGCTTTCTTT

d_gene: .
v_gene: TRBV6-2/TRBV6-3
abundance: .
j_gene: TRBJ2-2
CDR3aa: CASSYSGSTGELFF
CDR3nt: TGTGCCAGCAGTTACTCTGGCAGTACCGGGGAGCTGTTTTTT

d_gene: TRBD2
v_gene: TRBV7-9
abundance: .
j_gene: TRBJ2-7
CDR3aa: CASSLGGRAYEQYF
CDR3nt: TGTGCCAGCAGCTTAGGCGGGAGGGCTTACGAGCAGTACTTC

d_gene: .
v_gene: TRBV4-1
abundance: once
j_gene: TRBJ2-1
CDR3aa: CASSQERVPYNEQFF
CDR3nt: TGCGCCAGCAGCCAAGAGCGGGTCCCCTACAATGAGCAGTTCTTC

d_gene: TRBD2
v_gene: TRBV24-1
abundance: few
j_gene: TRBJ2-1
CDR3aa: CATSDPTSGGANEQFF
CDR3nt: TGTGCCACCAGTGATCCGACTAGCGGGGGGGCCAATGAGCAGTTCTTC

d_gene: .
v_gene: TRBV19
abundance: few
j_gene: TRBJ2-7
CDR3aa: CASSIAGDGYEQYF
CDR3nt: TGTGCCAGTAGTATAGCGGGGGACGGCTACGAGCAGTACTTC